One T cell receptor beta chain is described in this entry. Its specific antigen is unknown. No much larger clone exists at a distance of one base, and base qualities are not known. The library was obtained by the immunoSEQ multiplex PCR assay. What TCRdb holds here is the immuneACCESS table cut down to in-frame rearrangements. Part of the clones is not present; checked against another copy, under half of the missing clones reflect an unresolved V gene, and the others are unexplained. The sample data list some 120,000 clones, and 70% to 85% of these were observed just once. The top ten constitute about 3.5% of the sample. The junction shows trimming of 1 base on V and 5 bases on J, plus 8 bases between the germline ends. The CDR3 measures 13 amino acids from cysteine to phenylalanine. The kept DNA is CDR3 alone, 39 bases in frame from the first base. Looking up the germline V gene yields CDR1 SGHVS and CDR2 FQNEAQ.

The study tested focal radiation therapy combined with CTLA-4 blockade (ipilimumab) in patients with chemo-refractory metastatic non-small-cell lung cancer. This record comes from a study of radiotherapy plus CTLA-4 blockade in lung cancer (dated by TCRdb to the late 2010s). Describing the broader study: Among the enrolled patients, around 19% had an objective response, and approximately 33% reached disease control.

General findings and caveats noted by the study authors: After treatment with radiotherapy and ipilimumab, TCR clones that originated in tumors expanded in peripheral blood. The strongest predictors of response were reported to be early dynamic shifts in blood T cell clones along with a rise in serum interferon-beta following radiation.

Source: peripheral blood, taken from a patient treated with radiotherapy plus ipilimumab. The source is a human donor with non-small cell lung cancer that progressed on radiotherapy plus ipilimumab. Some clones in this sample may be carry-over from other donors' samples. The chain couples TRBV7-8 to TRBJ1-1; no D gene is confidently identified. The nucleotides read TGTGCCAGCAGCTTAGTAGGGATGACTGAAGCTTTCTTT. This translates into CASSLVGMTEAFF.